Reported below is one T cell receptor (beta chain). Its target is not known. V was shortened by 7 bases and J by 1 base, with 10 bases between the two germline ends. Per germline, CDR1 SNHLY and CDR2 FYNNEI. The CDR3 length is 14 residues. The data stem from a study of response to subunit inactivated influenza vaccine. TCRdb reanalysed the RT-PCR reads using MiXCR and keeps one entry per CDR3 protein. The table includes about 540,000 distinct CDR3 sequences, under 30% detected once. Overall study results and limits: The authors proposed limited new T cell recruitment per seasonal influenza vaccination.

Another study also made use of these data, one on T cells expressing NK-cell markers. That report notes: 5'RACE template switching with UMIs generated TCR beta cDNA. Sorted CD3+CD56-NKG2C+, CD3+CD56+NKG2C- and CD3+CD56+NKG2C+ T cells were the source of the TCR beta repertoires. Restriction of sorting to alpha-beta TCR T cells was accomplished in several experiments using an anti-gamma-delta TCR antibody.

The origin of this receptor is a man aged 45-60 years who received an inactivated influenza vaccine. Material: CD4+ T cells sorted from PBMCs, obtained 11 to 12 days after vaccination. The J gene is TRBJ2-2, the V gene TRBV2, with a weak D call TRBD1 (6 bases). The CDR3 nucleotides read TGTGCCAGCACTTGGGACATGAACACCGGGGAGCTGTTTTTT. As protein: CASTWDMNTGELFF.